The clone carrying this TCR beta chain was found a few times. The antigen is not known. The TCR beta libraries were generated through quantitative 5'-RACE incorporating molecular barcodes. TCRdb processed the 5' RACE reads anew with MiXCR; each CDR3 protein has one entry. The sample lists about 160,000 distinct CDR3 sequences, around 20% seen once, with over 7.5% in the top ten. This specimen belongs to a study of CD8 T cells in ankylosing spondylitis. Study-level points and caveats: Earlier authors reported some of these motif variants in reactive arthritis synovial fluid and blood. As reported, disease-linked clones showed significant enrichment in matched ankylosing spondylitis synovial fluid. A TCR beta motif made of fewer than 10 highly homologous variants seemed typical of ankylosing spondylitis blood.

This CDR3 has 16 amino acids. With V trimmed by 8 bases and J by 0 bases, 13 bases remained unmatched. Germline V gene sequence: CDR1 MDHEN, CDR2 SYDVKM. This receptor was obtained from a male donor with ankylosing spondylitis or in good health (not recorded which). Sequencing was carried out using blood, either unsorted or a sorted T cell fraction (not recorded which). This chain joins TRBV28 and TRBJ2-7; 7 positions match TRBD1. CDR3 residues: CASGSTGTDNSYEQYF. CDR3 nucleotide sequence: TGTGCCAGCGGATCAACCGGGACAGACAACTCCTACGAGCAGTACTTC.